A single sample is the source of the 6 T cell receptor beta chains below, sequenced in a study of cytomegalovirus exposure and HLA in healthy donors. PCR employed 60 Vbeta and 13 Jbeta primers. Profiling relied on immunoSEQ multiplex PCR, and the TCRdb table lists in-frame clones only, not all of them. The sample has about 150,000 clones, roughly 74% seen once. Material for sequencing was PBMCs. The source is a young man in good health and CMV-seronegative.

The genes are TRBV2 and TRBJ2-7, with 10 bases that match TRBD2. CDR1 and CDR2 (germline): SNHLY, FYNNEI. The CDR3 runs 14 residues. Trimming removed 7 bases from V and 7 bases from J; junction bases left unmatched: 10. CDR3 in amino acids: CASNPQRGGGEQYF. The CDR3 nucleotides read TGTGCCAGCAATCCGCAGCGGGGGGGAGGGGAGCAGTACTTC.

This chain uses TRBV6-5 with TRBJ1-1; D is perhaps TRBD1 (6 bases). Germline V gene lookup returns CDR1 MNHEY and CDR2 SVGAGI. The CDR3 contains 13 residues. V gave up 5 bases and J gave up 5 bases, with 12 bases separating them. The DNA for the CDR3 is TGTGCCAGCAGTCGTATAAGGGGGACTGAAGCTTTCTTT. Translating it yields CASSRIRGTEAFF.

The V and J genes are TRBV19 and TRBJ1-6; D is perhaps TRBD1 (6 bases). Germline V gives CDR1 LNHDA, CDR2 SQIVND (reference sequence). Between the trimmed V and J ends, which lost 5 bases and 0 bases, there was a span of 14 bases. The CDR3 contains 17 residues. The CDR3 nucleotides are TGTGCCAGTAGTGACAGGTCTGCGAGCTCCTATAATTCACCCCTCCACTTT. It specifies CASSDRSASSYNSPLHF.

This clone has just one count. The CDR3 sequence: CASSSINTEAFF. In DNA, the CDR3 is TGTGCCAGCAGCTCTATAAACACTGAAGCTTTCTTT. The V gene is TRBV5-4, the J gene TRBJ1-1; no definite D call. The CDR3 length is 12 residues. Germline assignment: CDR1 SGHNT and CDR2 YYREEE (reference sequence). Trimming took off 3 bases at V and 2 bases at J, with 5 bases between the two ends.

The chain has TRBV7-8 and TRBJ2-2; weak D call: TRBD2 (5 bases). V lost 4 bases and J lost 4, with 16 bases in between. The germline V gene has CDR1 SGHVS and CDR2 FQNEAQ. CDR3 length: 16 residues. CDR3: CASSSRREPGTGELFF. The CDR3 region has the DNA TGTGCCAGCAGCTCGAGACGGGAACCGGGCACCGGGGAGCTGTTTTTT.

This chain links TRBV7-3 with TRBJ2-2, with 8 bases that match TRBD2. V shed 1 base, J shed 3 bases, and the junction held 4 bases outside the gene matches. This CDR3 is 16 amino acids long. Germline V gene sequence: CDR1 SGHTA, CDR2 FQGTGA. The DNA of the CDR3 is TGTGCCAGCAGCTTAAGTCAGACTAGCGACACCGGGGAGCTGTTTTTT. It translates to CASSLSQTSDTGELFF.